Listed below are T cell receptor beta chains from one sample, sequenced in a study of technical replicates of blood from a handful of donors. Using immunoSEQ multiplex PCR, the repertoire was profiled, and TCRdb retains in-frame clones only, with some absent. The sample yields tens of thousands of clones, 85% to 90% seen once. What was sequenced was PBMCs. These receptors came from a human donor in good health. Some clones in this sample may be carry-over from other donors' samples. CDR3s include the opening cysteine and the closing phenylalanine or tryptophan. Fields, in order: J gene, V gene, D gene, clone size, CDR3 protein, CDR3 DNA. D genes are given only for firm matches. A clone size is listed for some rows: how often the clone was seen (once, few, many), or a class if it is expanded.

j_gene: TRBJ1-2
v_gene: TRBV11-2
d_gene: TRBD1
abundance: -
CDR3aa: CASSHRQGGYTF
CDR3nt: TGTGCCAGCAGCCATAGACAGGGCGGCTACACCTTC

j_gene: TRBJ2-2
v_gene: TRBV12-5
d_gene: TRBD1
abundance: -
CDR3aa: CASGPPGQGHGELFF
CDR3nt: TGTGCTAGTGGCCCGCCGGGACAGGGTCACGGGGAGCTGTTTTTT

j_gene: TRBJ1-6
v_gene: TRBV30
d_gene: -
abundance: -
CDR3aa: CAWSVGRNNSPLHF
CDR3nt: TGTGCCTGGAGTGTGGGCAGAAATAATTCACCCCTCCACTTT

j_gene: TRBJ1-1
v_gene: TRBV7-8
d_gene: TRBD1
abundance: -
CDR3aa: CASSLRGQTEAFF
CDR3nt: TGTGCCAGCAGCCTCAGGGGGCAAACTGAAGCTTTCTTT

j_gene: TRBJ2-1
v_gene: TRBV11-2
d_gene: TRBD2
abundance: -
CDR3aa: CASSLDWGLAGNEQFF
CDR3nt: TGTGCCAGCAGCTTAGATTGGGGACTAGCGGGGAATGAGCAGTTCTTC

j_gene: TRBJ2-1
v_gene: TRBV5-6
d_gene: TRBD2
abundance: once
CDR3aa: CATRKLAGGPYEQFF
CDR3nt: TGTGCCACCCGGAAATTGGCGGGAGGGCCCTATGAGCAGTTCTTC

j_gene: TRBJ2-1
v_gene: TRBV2
d_gene: TRBD2
abundance: -
CDR3aa: CASILGTSENNEQFF
CDR3nt: TGTGCCAGCATCCTCGGGACTAGCGAGAACAATGAGCAGTTCTTC

j_gene: TRBJ2-7
v_gene: TRBV6-1
d_gene: TRBD1
abundance: -
CDR3aa: CASSRDRGRTYEQYF
CDR3nt: TGTGCCAGCAGTCGGGACAGGGGAAGGACCTACGAGCAGTACTTC

j_gene: TRBJ2-3
v_gene: TRBV4-2
d_gene: TRBD2
abundance: -
CDR3aa: CASSQATASGRGTDTQYF
CDR3nt: TGTGCCAGCAGCCAAGCCACTGCTAGCGGGAGGGGGACAGATACGCAGTATTTT

j_gene: TRBJ2-4
v_gene: TRBV6-5
d_gene: TRBD2
abundance: -
CDR3aa: CASSYSGGTAKNIQYF
CDR3nt: TGTGCCAGCAGTTACTCCGGGGGGACGGCCAAAAACATTCAGTACTTC

j_gene: TRBJ1-5
v_gene: TRBV9
d_gene: -
abundance: -
CDR3aa: CASSVAPGDNQPQHF
CDR3nt: TGTGCCAGCAGCGTCGCCCCTGGAGACAATCAGCCCCAGCATTTT

j_gene: TRBJ1-2
v_gene: TRBV18
d_gene: -
abundance: -
CDR3aa: CASSPPGNEGYGYTF
CDR3nt: TGTGCCAGCTCACCGCCGGGGAACGAGGGCTATGGCTACACCTTC

j_gene: TRBJ2-3
v_gene: TRBV7-9
d_gene: TRBD2
abundance: -
CDR3aa: CASSSWGPSGGAFIDTQYF
CDR3nt: TGTGCCAGCAGCTCTTGGGGGCCTAGCGGGGGGGCCTTTATAGATACGCAGTATTTT

j_gene: TRBJ2-1
v_gene: TRBV11-3
d_gene: -
abundance: -
CDR3aa: CASSWEAGAREQFF
CDR3nt: TGTGCCAGCAGCTGGGAGGCGGGGGCTAGGGAGCAGTTCTTC

j_gene: TRBJ2-1
v_gene: TRBV19
d_gene: TRBD2
abundance: -
CDR3aa: CASSQDPSGRGQFF
CDR3nt: TGTGCCAGTAGTCAGGACCCTTCGGGGAGGGGGCAGTTCTTC

j_gene: TRBJ2-3
v_gene: TRBV4-2
d_gene: TRBD2
abundance: -
CDR3aa: CASSQQAGGITDTQYF
CDR3nt: TGTGCCAGCAGCCAACAAGCGGGGGGAATCACAGATACGCAGTATTTT

j_gene: TRBJ2-7
v_gene: TRBV7-2
d_gene: -
abundance: few
CDR3aa: CASSAYRSSYEQYF
CDR3nt: TGTGCCAGCAGCGCATACAGGAGCTCCTACGAGCAGTACTTC

j_gene: TRBJ2-1
v_gene: TRBV11-3
d_gene: -
abundance: -
CDR3aa: CASSLAGFDNEQFF
CDR3nt: TGTGCCAGCAGCTTAGCAGGGTTCGACAATGAGCAGTTCTTC

j_gene: TRBJ1-2
v_gene: TRBV25-1
d_gene: -
abundance: -
CDR3aa: CASSDSSYGYTF
CDR3nt: TGTGCCAGCAGTGACTCCAGTTATGGCTACACCTTC

j_gene: TRBJ2-2
v_gene: TRBV7-2
d_gene: -
abundance: -
CDR3aa: CASSFRVPGELFF
CDR3nt: TGTGCCAGCAGCTTCCGGGTCCCCGGGGAGCTGTTTTTT

j_gene: TRBJ1-1
v_gene: TRBV29-1
d_gene: -
abundance: few
CDR3aa: CSGRVTWEDTEAFF
CDR3nt: TGCAGCGGGAGGGTAACATGGGAGGACACTGAAGCTTTCTTT

j_gene: TRBJ2-1
v_gene: TRBV11-2
d_gene: -
abundance: -
CDR3aa: CASSLAGGVNNEQFF
CDR3nt: TGTGCCAGCAGCTTAGCTGGCGGAGTTAACAATGAGCAGTTCTTC

j_gene: TRBJ1-6
v_gene: TRBV4-1
d_gene: -
abundance: -
CDR3aa: CASSTDSYNSPLHF
CDR3nt: TGCGCCAGCAGCACCGACAGTTATAATTCACCCCTCCACTTT

j_gene: TRBJ1-6
v_gene: TRBV6-4
d_gene: -
abundance: -
CDR3aa: CASSDTRGGSPLHF
CDR3nt: TGTGCCAGCAGTGACACCCGGGGGGGTTCACCCCTCCACTTT

j_gene: TRBJ1-6
v_gene: TRBV2
d_gene: -
abundance: -
CDR3aa: CASTGQGTYNSPLHF
CDR3nt: TGTGCCAGCACAGGCCAGGGAACCTATAATTCACCCCTCCACTTT

j_gene: TRBJ1-3
v_gene: TRBV6-5
d_gene: TRBD1
abundance: -
CDR3aa: CASSYSWTGKGNTIYF
CDR3nt: TGTGCCAGCAGTTACTCCTGGACAGGGAAAGGAAACACCATATATTTT

j_gene: TRBJ2-6
v_gene: TRBV10-3
d_gene: -
abundance: -
CDR3aa: CAISISGANVLTF
CDR3nt: TGTGCCATCAGCATCTCTGGGGCCAACGTCCTGACTTTC

j_gene: TRBJ2-3
v_gene: TRBV5-1
d_gene: -
abundance: -
CDR3aa: CASSNRVGDTQYF
CDR3nt: TGCGCCAGCAGCAACAGGGTCGGAGATACGCAGTATTTT

j_gene: TRBJ2-7
v_gene: TRBV27
d_gene: TRBD2
abundance: -
CDR3aa: CASSSPRTSVYEQYF
CDR3nt: TGTGCCAGCAGTTCGCCCCGGACTAGTGTCTACGAGCAGTACTTC

j_gene: TRBJ1-1
v_gene: TRBV7-9
d_gene: -
abundance: -
CDR3aa: CASSLLQGEAFF
CDR3nt: TGTGCCAGCAGCTTGTTACAGGGTGAAGCTTTCTTT

j_gene: TRBJ1-6
v_gene: TRBV18
d_gene: TRBD1
abundance: -
CDR3aa: CASSSQRGQGNSPLHF
CDR3nt: TGTGCCAGCTCCTCCCAAAGGGGACAGGGGAATTCACCCCTCCACTTT

j_gene: TRBJ2-1
v_gene: TRBV18
d_gene: TRBD2
abundance: -
CDR3aa: CASSPILSGSYNEQFF
CDR3nt: TGTGCCAGCTCACCCATCCTAAGCGGGAGCTACAATGAGCAGTTCTTC

j_gene: TRBJ1-6
v_gene: TRBV7-6
d_gene: -
abundance: -
CDR3aa: CASSSAGGNSPLHF
CDR3nt: TGTGCCAGCAGCTCCGCGGGGGGTAACTCACCCCTCCACTTT

j_gene: TRBJ2-7
v_gene: TRBV5-1
d_gene: TRBD1
abundance: once
CDR3aa: CASSWDRSSYEQYF
CDR3nt: TGCGCCAGCAGCTGGGACAGGAGCTCCTACGAGCAGTACTTC

j_gene: TRBJ1-3
v_gene: TRBV7-9
d_gene: -
abundance: -
CDR3aa: CASSLTGYGNTIYF
CDR3nt: TGTGCCAGCAGCTTAACAGGGTATGGAAACACCATATATTTT

j_gene: TRBJ1-2
v_gene: TRBV5-4
d_gene: -
abundance: -
CDR3aa: CASSLSVFLNYGYTF
CDR3nt: TGTGCCAGCAGCTTGTCAGTCTTCTTGAACTATGGCTACACCTTC

j_gene: TRBJ1-2
v_gene: TRBV5-6
d_gene: -
abundance: -
CDR3aa: CASNPTGFYGYTF
CDR3nt: TGTGCCAGCAATCCTACAGGGTTCTATGGCTACACCTTC

j_gene: TRBJ1-2
v_gene: TRBV12-5
d_gene: -
abundance: few
CDR3aa: CASGFAHHRDGYTF
CDR3nt: TGTGCTAGTGGTTTTGCCCATCACAGGGATGGCTACACCTTC

j_gene: TRBJ2-3
v_gene: TRBV7-2
d_gene: TRBD2
abundance: -
CDR3aa: CASSHTHFEGGPLSYTQYF
CDR3nt: TGTGCCAGCAGCCACACCCACTTCGAGGGAGGGCCCCTAAGTTATACGCAGTATTTT

j_gene: TRBJ2-3
v_gene: TRBV9
d_gene: TRBD2
abundance: -
CDR3aa: CASSQIAGGGTDTQYF
CDR3nt: TGTGCCAGCAGTCAGATAGCGGGAGGTGGTACAGATACGCAGTATTTT

j_gene: TRBJ2-7
v_gene: TRBV6-6
d_gene: TRBD1
abundance: -
CDR3aa: CASRDRGSSYEQYF
CDR3nt: TGTGCCAGCAGAGACAGGGGATCCTCCTACGAGCAGTACTTC

j_gene: TRBJ2-7
v_gene: TRBV9
d_gene: -
abundance: -
CDR3aa: CASSVGSDSHEQYF
CDR3nt: TGTGCCAGCAGCGTAGGGTCGGACAGCCACGAGCAGTACTTC

j_gene: TRBJ1-6
v_gene: TRBV30
d_gene: TRBD1
abundance: -
CDR3aa: CAWSVVHRGKSPLHF
CDR3nt: TGTGCCTGGAGTGTAGTCCACAGGGGTAAGTCACCCCTCCACTTT

j_gene: TRBJ2-7
v_gene: TRBV7-6
d_gene: -
abundance: -
CDR3aa: CASSLSHYEQYF
CDR3nt: TGTGCCAGCAGCTTATCACACTACGAGCAGTACTTC

j_gene: TRBJ2-3
v_gene: TRBV13
d_gene: TRBD2
abundance: -
CDR3aa: CASSLAGTRGLDTQYF
CDR3nt: TGTGCCAGCAGCTTAGCTGGGACTAGAGGGTTAGATACGCAGTATTTT

j_gene: TRBJ1-1
v_gene: TRBV5-4
d_gene: -
abundance: -
CDR3aa: CASSLAITDTEAFF
CDR3nt: TGTGCCAGCAGCTTGGCCATTACGGACACTGAAGCTTTCTTT

j_gene: TRBJ1-1
v_gene: TRBV5-6
d_gene: -
abundance: -
CDR3aa: CASSLWYRTEAFF
CDR3nt: TGTGCCAGCAGCTTGTGGTACAGGACTGAAGCTTTCTTT

j_gene: TRBJ2-5
v_gene: TRBV7-3
d_gene: TRBD2
abundance: once
CDR3aa: CASSLTGSSGETQYF
CDR3nt: TGTGCCAGCAGCTTAACGGGATCTAGCGGGGAGACCCAGTACTTC

j_gene: TRBJ1-2
v_gene: TRBV7-9
d_gene: -
abundance: -
CDR3aa: CASSNDGEGYGYTF
CDR3nt: TGTGCCAGCAGCAACGACGGAGAGGGTTATGGCTACACCTTC

j_gene: TRBJ1-2
v_gene: TRBV19
d_gene: TRBD1
abundance: -
CDR3aa: CASSSRQGAYFYGYTF
CDR3nt: TGTGCCAGTAGTTCCCGACAGGGGGCTTACTTCTATGGCTACACCTTC

j_gene: TRBJ2-2
v_gene: TRBV4-3
d_gene: -
abundance: -
CDR3aa: CASSQDPGLNTGELFF
CDR3nt: TGCGCCAGCAGCCAAGATCCGGGATTGAACACCGGGGAGCTGTTTTTT

j_gene: TRBJ2-3
v_gene: TRBV11-1
d_gene: TRBD2
abundance: -
CDR3aa: CASNAGGRDTQYF
CDR3nt: TGTGCCAGCAACGCGGGGGGTCGAGATACGCAGTATTTT

j_gene: TRBJ2-5
v_gene: TRBV5-8
d_gene: -
abundance: once
CDR3aa: CASSLVLGRQETQYF
CDR3nt: TGTGCCAGCAGCTTGGTGCTCGGTAGACAAGAGACCCAGTACTTC

j_gene: TRBJ1-6
v_gene: TRBV9
d_gene: TRBD1
abundance: -
CDR3aa: CASSQGELYNSPLHF
CDR3nt: TGTGCCAGCAGCCAGGGGGAACTCTATAATTCACCCCTCCACTTT

j_gene: TRBJ2-7
v_gene: TRBV6-5
d_gene: -
abundance: -
CDR3aa: CASSYGASQSSYEQYF
CDR3nt: TGTGCCAGCAGTTACGGAGCGTCTCAGAGCTCCTACGAGCAGTACTTC

j_gene: TRBJ1-2
v_gene: TRBV7-2
d_gene: TRBD1
abundance: -
CDR3aa: CASSEYRGFNYGYTF
CDR3nt: TGTGCCAGCAGCGAATACAGGGGTTTTAACTATGGCTACACCTTC

j_gene: TRBJ1-1
v_gene: TRBV11-1
d_gene: -
abundance: once
CDR3aa: CASSLVGLKNTEAFF
CDR3nt: TGTGCCAGCAGCTTAGTTGGGCTGAAGAACACTGAAGCTTTCTTT

j_gene: TRBJ1-1
v_gene: TRBV4-2
d_gene: -
abundance: few
CDR3aa: CASSHPRSGLNTEAFF
CDR3nt: TGTGCCAGCAGCCACCCTAGGTCAGGGTTGAACACTGAAGCTTTCTTT

j_gene: TRBJ2-7
v_gene: TRBV29-1
d_gene: -
abundance: -
CDR3aa: CSVGYSQNPSYEQYF
CDR3nt: TGCAGCGTTGGGTACAGCCAAAACCCCTCCTACGAGCAGTACTTC